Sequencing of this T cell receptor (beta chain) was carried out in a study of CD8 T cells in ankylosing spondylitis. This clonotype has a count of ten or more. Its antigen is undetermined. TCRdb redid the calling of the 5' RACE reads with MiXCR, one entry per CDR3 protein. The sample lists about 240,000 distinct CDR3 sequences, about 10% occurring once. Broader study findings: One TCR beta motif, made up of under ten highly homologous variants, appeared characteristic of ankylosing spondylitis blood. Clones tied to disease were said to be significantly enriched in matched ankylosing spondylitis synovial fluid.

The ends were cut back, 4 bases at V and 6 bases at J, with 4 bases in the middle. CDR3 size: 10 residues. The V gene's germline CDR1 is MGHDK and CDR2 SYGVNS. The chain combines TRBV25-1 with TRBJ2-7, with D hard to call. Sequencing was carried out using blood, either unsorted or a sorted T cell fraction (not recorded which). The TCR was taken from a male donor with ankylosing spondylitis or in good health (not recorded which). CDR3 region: CASSGVEQYF. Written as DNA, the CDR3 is TGTGCCAGCAGTGGAGTCGAGCAGTACTTC.